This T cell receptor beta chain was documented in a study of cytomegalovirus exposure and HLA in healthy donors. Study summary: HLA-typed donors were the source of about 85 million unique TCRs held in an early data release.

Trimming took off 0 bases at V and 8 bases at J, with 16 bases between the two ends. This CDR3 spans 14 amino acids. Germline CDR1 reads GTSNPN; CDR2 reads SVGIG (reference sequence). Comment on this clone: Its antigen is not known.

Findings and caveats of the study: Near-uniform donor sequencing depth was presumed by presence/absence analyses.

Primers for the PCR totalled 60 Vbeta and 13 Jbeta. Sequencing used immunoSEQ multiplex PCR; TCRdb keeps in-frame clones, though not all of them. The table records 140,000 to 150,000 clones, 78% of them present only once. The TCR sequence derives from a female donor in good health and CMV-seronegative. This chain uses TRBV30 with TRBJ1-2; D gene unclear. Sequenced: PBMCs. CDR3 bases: TGTGCCTGGAGTGTACTTAGCTTCTCGTCGGGCTACACCTTC. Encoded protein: CAWSVLSFSSGYTF.